This TCR beta chain came from a study of T cell repertoires in cytomegalovirus infection (dated by TCRdb to about 2019). For the wider study: Donor HLA type was relevant to the analysis, because carriage of CMV infection together with the matching HLA type was indicated by public TCR beta signatures. Study-wide conclusions, independent of this receptor: In the ex vivo response, HLA-C-restricted CMV-specific TCR beta clonotypes were dominant, and in two of eight donors the single most frequent clonotype came from this HLA-C-restricted group. In both this cohort and an independent cohort of 300 to 450 donors, the cumulative frequency of public TCR beta family members distinguished carriers of CMV infection plus the relevant HLA type.

Regarding this clonotype: Its antigen target is currently unknown. The sample holds no much larger clone one base away, and base qualities are not on file.

Sequencing was carried out with an Illumina HiSeq 1500. Through fastp at Q25 and MiXCR, TCRdb rebuilt clones from the public reads, retaining in-frame beta chains. Rows with a matching CDR3 protein are joined into one entry that keeps the most common DNA and genes. The sample table records around 260,000 distinct CDR3 sequences; more than 20% of these occur just once. Together, the top ten hold about 15% of the sample. Relative to germline, V is missing 3 bases and J is missing 1 base, with 18 bases of the junction outside any gene match. From the germline V gene, CDR1 is SGHRS and CDR2 is YFSETQ. The CDR3 starts with the cysteine, ends with the phenylalanine, and has 19 residues. The read is trimmed to its CDR3 DNA, 57 bases read in frame from base 1.

Sequenced: PBMCs. The TCR comes from a human donor in good health (CMV status not recorded). Some clones in this sample may be carry-over from other donors' samples. The chain employs TRBV5-1 and TRBJ2-5; a stretch of 7 junction bases matches TRBD2. The bases are TGCGCCAGCAGCTCCTCCTTTCTAGGCAGCGGGACGATCCAAGAGACCCAGTACTTC. Translated, this is CASSSSFLGSGTIQETQYF.